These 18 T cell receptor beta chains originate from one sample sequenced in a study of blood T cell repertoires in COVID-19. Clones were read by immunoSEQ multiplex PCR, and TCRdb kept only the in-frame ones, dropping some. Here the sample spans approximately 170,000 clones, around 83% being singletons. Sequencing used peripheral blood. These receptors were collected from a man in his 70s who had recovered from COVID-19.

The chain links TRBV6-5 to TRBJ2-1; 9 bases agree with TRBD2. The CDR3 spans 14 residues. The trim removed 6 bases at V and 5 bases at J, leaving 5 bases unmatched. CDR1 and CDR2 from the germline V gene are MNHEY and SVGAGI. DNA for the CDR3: TGTGCCAGCAGAACTAGCGGGTTAAACAATGAGCAGTTCTTC. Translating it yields CASRTSGLNNEQFF.

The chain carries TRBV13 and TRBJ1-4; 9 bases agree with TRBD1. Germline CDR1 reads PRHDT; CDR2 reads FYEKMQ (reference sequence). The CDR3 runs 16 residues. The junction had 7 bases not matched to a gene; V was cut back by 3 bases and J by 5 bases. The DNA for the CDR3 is TGTGCCAGCAGCTTTAATAAAGGACAGGGGAATGAAAAACTGTTTTTT. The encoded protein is CASSFNKGQGNEKLFF.

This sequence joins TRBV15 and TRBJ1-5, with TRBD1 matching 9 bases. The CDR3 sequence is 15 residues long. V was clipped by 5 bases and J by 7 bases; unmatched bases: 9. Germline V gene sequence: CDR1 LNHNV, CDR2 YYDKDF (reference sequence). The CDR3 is CATSWGQGRGQPQHF. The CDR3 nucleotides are TGTGCCACCAGCTGGGGACAGGGCCGAGGGCAGCCCCAGCATTTT.

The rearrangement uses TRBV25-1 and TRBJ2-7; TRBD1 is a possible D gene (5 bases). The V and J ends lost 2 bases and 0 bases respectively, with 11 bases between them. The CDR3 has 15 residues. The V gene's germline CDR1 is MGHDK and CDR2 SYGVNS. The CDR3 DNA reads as TGTGCCAGCAGTGAAGGGGCGGCGACCTCCTACGAGCAGTACTTC. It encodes CASSEGAATSYEQYF.

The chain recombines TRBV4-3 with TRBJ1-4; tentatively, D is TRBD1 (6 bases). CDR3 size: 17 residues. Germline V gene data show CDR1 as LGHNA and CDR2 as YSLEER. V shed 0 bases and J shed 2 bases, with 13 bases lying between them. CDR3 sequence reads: CASSQEGQRATNEKLFF. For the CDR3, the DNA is TGCGCCAGCAGCCAAGAGGGACAAAGGGCGACTAATGAAAAACTGTTTTTT.

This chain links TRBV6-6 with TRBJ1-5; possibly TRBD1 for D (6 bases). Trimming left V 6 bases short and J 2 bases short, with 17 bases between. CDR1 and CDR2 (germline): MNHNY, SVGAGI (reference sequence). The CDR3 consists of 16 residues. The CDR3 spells CASSLQQGGGNQPQHF. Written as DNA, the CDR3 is TGTGCCAGCAGCCTCCAACAAGGGGGGGGCAATCAGCCCCAGCATTTT.

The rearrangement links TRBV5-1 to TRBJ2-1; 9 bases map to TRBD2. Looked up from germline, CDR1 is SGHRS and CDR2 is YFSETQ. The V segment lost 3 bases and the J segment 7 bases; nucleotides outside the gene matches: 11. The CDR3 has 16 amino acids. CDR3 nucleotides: TGCGCCAGCAGCTCCCTTATAGCGGGAGCGAGAAATGAGCAGTTCTTC. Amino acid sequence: CASSSLIAGARNEQFF.

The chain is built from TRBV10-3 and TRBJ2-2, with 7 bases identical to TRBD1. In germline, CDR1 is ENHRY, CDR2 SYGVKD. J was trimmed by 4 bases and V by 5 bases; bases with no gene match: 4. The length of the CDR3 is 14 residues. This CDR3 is CAISRQGPTGELFF. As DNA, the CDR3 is TGTGCCATCAGTAGACAGGGACCCACCGGGGAGCTGTTTTTT.

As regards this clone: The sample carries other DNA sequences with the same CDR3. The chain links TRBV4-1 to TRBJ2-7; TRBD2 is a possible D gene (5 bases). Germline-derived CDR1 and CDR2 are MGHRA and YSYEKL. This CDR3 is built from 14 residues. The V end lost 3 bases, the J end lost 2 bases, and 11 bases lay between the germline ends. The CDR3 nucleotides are TGCGCCAGCAGCCAGGATCGAGGGCCCTACGAGCAGTACTTC. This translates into CASSQDRGPYEQYF.

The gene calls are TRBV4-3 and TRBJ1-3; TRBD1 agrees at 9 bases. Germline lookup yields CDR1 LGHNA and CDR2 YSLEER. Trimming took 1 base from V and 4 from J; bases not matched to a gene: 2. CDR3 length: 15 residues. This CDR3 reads CASSQATGGGNTIYF. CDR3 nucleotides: TGCGCCAGCAGCCAAGCGACAGGGGGAGGAAACACCATATATTTT.

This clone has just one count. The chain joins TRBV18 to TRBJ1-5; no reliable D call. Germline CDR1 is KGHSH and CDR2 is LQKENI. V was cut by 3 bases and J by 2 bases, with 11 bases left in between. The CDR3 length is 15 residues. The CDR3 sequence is CASSPEGNRNQPQHF. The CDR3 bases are TGTGCCAGCTCACCTGAGGGTAATCGCAATCAGCCCCAGCATTTT.

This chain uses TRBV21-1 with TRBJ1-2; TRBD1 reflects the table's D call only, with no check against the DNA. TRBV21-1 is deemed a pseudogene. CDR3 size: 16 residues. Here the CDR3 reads CASSDRQDSANYGYTF. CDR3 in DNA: TGTGCCAGCAGCGACCGACAGGACAGCGCTAACTATGGCTACACCTTC.

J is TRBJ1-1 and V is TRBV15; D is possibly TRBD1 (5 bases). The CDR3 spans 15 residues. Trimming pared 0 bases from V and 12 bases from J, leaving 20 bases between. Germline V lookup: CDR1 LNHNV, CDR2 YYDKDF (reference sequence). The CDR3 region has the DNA TGTGCCACCAGCAGAGATTTGGGGGAGGCCCCCGCAACTTTCTTT. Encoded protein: CATSRDLGEAPATFF.

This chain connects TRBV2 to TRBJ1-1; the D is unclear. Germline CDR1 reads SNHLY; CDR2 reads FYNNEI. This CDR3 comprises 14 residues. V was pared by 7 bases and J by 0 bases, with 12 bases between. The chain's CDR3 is CASTLQYMNTEAFF. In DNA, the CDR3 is TGTGCCAGCACCTTACAGTACATGAACACTGAAGCTTTCTTT. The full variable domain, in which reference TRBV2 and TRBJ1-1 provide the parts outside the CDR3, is EPEVTQTPSHQVTQMGQEVILRCVPISNHLYFYWYRQILGQKVEFLVSFYNNEISEKSEIFDDQFSVERPDGSNFTLKIRSTKLEDSAMYFCASTLQYMNTEAFFGQGTRLTVV.

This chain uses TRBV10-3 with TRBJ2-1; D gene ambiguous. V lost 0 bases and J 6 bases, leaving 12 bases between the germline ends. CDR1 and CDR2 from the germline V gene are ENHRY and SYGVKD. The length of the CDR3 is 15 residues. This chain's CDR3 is CAISESTLDGNEQFF. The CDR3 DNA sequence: TGTGCCATCAGTGAGTCGACTCTGGATGGCAATGAGCAGTTCTTC.

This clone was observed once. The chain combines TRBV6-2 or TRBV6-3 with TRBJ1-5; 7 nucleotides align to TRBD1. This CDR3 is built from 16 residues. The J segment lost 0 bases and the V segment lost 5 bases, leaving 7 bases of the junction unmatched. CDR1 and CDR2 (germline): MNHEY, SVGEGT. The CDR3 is CASSRTGTYSNQPQHF. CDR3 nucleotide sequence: TGTGCCAGCAGTAGGACAGGAACTTATAGCAATCAGCCCCAGCATTTT.

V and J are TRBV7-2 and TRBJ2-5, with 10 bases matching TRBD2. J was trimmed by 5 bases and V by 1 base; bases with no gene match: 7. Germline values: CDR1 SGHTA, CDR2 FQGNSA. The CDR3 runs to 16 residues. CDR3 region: CASSLGQREGRETQYF. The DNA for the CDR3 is TGTGCCAGCAGCTTAGGACAGCGGGAGGGCAGGGAGACCCAGTACTTC. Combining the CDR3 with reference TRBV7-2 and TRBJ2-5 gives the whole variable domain GAGVSQSPSNKVTEKGKDVELRCDPISGHTALYWYRQSLGQGLEFLIYFQGNSAPDKSGLPSDRFSAERTGGSVSTLTIQRTQQEDSAVYLCASSLGQREGRETQYFGPGTRLLVL.

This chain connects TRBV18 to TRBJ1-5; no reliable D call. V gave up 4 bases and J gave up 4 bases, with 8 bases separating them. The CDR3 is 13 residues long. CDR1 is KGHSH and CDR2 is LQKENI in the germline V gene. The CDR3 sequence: CASSRTENQPQHF. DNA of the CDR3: TGTGCCAGCTCACGTACGGAGAATCAGCCCCAGCATTTT.